The rows below give T cell receptor beta chains drawn from one sample of a study of T-cell memory formation after mild COVID-19. One entry per CDR3 protein results from TCRdb running MiXCR on the 5' RACE reads. Altogether nearly 250,000 distinct CDR3 sequences are present, about 16% being singletons, with the ten largest covering 2% to 2.5%. Material for sequencing was PBMCs or a T cell subset sorted from them (not recorded which). These receptors came from an adult woman who had mild COVID-19 (a few samples of this study predate the infection). Cell type and time point are not known. Both conserved end residues are part of each CDR3. Fields, in order: D gene, V gene, clone size, J gene, CDR3 DNA, CDR3 protein. A D gene is named only where the DNA matches it firmly. Size is stated for part of the rows, as once, few or many counts, or as a class when the clone is expanded.

d_call: -; v_call: TRBV6-5; clone_size: -; j_call: TRBJ1-4; cdr3_nt: TGTGCCAGCAGGCCCACGAGGGGGGCAACTAATGAAAAACTGTTTTTT; cdr3_aa: CASRPTRGATNEKLFF
d_call: TRBD2; v_call: TRBV7-2; clone_size: -; j_call: TRBJ2-6; cdr3_nt: TGTGCCAGCACCCTTAGCGGGGGAACTGGGGCCAACGTCCTGACTTTC; cdr3_aa: CASTLSGGTGANVLTF
d_call: -; v_call: TRBV29-1; clone_size: -; j_call: TRBJ2-3; cdr3_nt: TGCAGCGTTGAAGATCGCCGGGGGAGGCAGTATTTT; cdr3_aa: CSVEDRRGRQYF
d_call: -; v_call: TRBV3-1; clone_size: -; j_call: TRBJ1-2; cdr3_nt: TGTGCCAGCACCTTCAGCGACAGTATCTATGGCTACACCTTC; cdr3_aa: CASTFSDSIYGYTF
d_call: -; v_call: TRBV19; clone_size: -; j_call: TRBJ1-5; cdr3_nt: TGTGCCAGTAGTGGACGGAACTTCAATCAGCCCCAGCATTTT; cdr3_aa: CASSGRNFNQPQHF
d_call: -; v_call: TRBV7-2; clone_size: many; j_call: TRBJ2-1; cdr3_nt: TGTGCCAGCAGCTTCCGGGGTCCGGAGCAGTTCTTC; cdr3_aa: CASSFRGPEQFF
d_call: -; v_call: TRBV6-5; clone_size: many; j_call: TRBJ2-1; cdr3_nt: TGTGCCAGCAGTGGCCTTTTCGAGCAGTTCTTC; cdr3_aa: CASSGLFEQFF
d_call: -; v_call: TRBV9; clone_size: few; j_call: TRBJ2-3; cdr3_nt: TGTGCCAGCAGCGTAGCTCAGGGGATCGGCACAGATACGCAGTATTTT; cdr3_aa: CASSVAQGIGTDTQYF
d_call: -; v_call: TRBV30; clone_size: -; j_call: TRBJ1-5; cdr3_nt: TGTGCCTGGAGTGTAGGGGGTCTTTATCAGCCCCAGCATTTT; cdr3_aa: CAWSVGGLYQPQHF
d_call: -; v_call: TRBV11-2; clone_size: -; j_call: TRBJ1-1; cdr3_nt: TGTGCCAGCAGCTTAAAGGGAGGGACTTCGAACACTGAAGCTTTCTTT; cdr3_aa: CASSLKGGTSNTEAFF
d_call: -; v_call: TRBV7-9; clone_size: -; j_call: TRBJ1-2; cdr3_nt: TGTGCCAGCAGCTTAAGACGGGTGTATGGCTACACCTTC; cdr3_aa: CASSLRRVYGYTF
d_call: TRBD1; v_call: TRBV6-1; clone_size: once; j_call: TRBJ2-5; cdr3_nt: TGTGCCAGCATTCGACAGGGGGATAGGGGAGAGACCCAGTACTTC; cdr3_aa: CASIRQGDRGETQYF
d_call: -; v_call: TRBV4-2; clone_size: few; j_call: TRBJ1-3; cdr3_nt: TGTGCCAGCAGCCAAGATCATAGGACTGGAAACACCATATATTTT; cdr3_aa: CASSQDHRTGNTIYF
d_call: TRBD2; v_call: TRBV5-1; clone_size: -; j_call: TRBJ2-1; cdr3_nt: TGCGCCAGCAGCTCGAGCGGGGGGCATGAGCAGTTCTTC; cdr3_aa: CASSSSGGHEQFF
d_call: TRBD1; v_call: TRBV20-1; clone_size: few; j_call: TRBJ1-1; cdr3_nt: TGCAGTGCTTTGGGGAATGTCTTAGGGGGCCGAACTGAAGCTTTCTTT; cdr3_aa: CSALGNVLGGRTEAFF
d_call: TRBD2; v_call: TRBV12-3/TRBV12-4; clone_size: -; j_call: TRBJ2-3; cdr3_nt: TGTGCCAGCAGTATGATAGCGGGAGCGGGAGATACGCAGTATTTT; cdr3_aa: CASSMIAGAGDTQYF
d_call: -; v_call: TRBV25-1; clone_size: -; j_call: TRBJ2-3; cdr3_nt: TGTGCCAGCAGTGAATACTCCCTTACAGATACGCAGTATTTT; cdr3_aa: CASSEYSLTDTQYF
d_call: TRBD1; v_call: TRBV12-3/TRBV12-4; clone_size: -; j_call: TRBJ1-2; cdr3_nt: TGTGCCAGCAGTTTGAGCGGGACAGCTCGTTATGGCTACACCTTC; cdr3_aa: CASSLSGTARYGYTF
d_call: -; v_call: TRBV7-9; clone_size: few; j_call: TRBJ1-2; cdr3_nt: TGTGCCAGCAGCTTAGATGGCTACACCTTC; cdr3_aa: CASSLDGYTF
d_call: TRBD2; v_call: TRBV12-3/TRBV12-4; clone_size: few; j_call: TRBJ2-1; cdr3_nt: TGTGCCAGCAGTGGACTAGCGGGCAGCTCCTACAATGAGCAGTTCTTC; cdr3_aa: CASSGLAGSSYNEQFF
d_call: -; v_call: TRBV7-9; clone_size: few; j_call: TRBJ1-3; cdr3_nt: TGTGCCAGCAGCTCGAGGGGTTCTGGAAACACCATATATTTT; cdr3_aa: CASSSRGSGNTIYF
d_call: TRBD1; v_call: TRBV10-3; clone_size: few; j_call: TRBJ2-7; cdr3_nt: TGTGCCATCAGTGAGTCTCCGGGACAGGGCCCCTACGAGCAGTACTTC; cdr3_aa: CAISESPGQGPYEQYF
d_call: TRBD1; v_call: TRBV5-1; clone_size: few; j_call: TRBJ1-1; cdr3_nt: TGCGCCAGCAGTAAAGTGACAGGGACCACTGAAGCTTTCTTT; cdr3_aa: CASSKVTGTTEAFF
d_call: -; v_call: TRBV12-1; clone_size: few; j_call: TRBJ2-3; cdr3_nt: TGTGCCAGCAGCTGGGACTTATCTCCCACAGATACGCAGTATTTT; cdr3_aa: CASSWDLSPTDTQYF
d_call: TRBD1; v_call: TRBV6-1; clone_size: few; j_call: TRBJ1-5; cdr3_nt: TGTGCCAGCAGAGCAAGTCACAGGGGGGTCGGCAATCAGCCCCAGCATTTT; cdr3_aa: CASRASHRGVGNQPQHF
d_call: -; v_call: TRBV2; clone_size: few; j_call: TRBJ1-2; cdr3_nt: TGTGCCAGCAGTGTCCGAGGCGATGGCTACACCTTC; cdr3_aa: CASSVRGDGYTF
d_call: TRBD2; v_call: TRBV10-2; clone_size: few; j_call: TRBJ2-5; cdr3_nt: TGCGCCAGCAGTGTCCAGCGGGGGGGATCGTACCAAGAGACCCAGTACTTC; cdr3_aa: CASSVQRGGSYQETQYF
d_call: TRBD1; v_call: TRBV6-5; clone_size: -; j_call: TRBJ1-1; cdr3_nt: TGTGCCAGCAGATTACAGGGGGGAGGTACTGAAGCTTTCTTT; cdr3_aa: CASRLQGGGTEAFF
d_call: -; v_call: TRBV7-2; clone_size: few; j_call: TRBJ1-5; cdr3_nt: TGTGCCAGCGCCTTCAGGGGACATCAGCCCCAGCATTTT; cdr3_aa: CASAFRGHQPQHF
d_call: TRBD2; v_call: TRBV7-2; clone_size: few; j_call: TRBJ2-3; cdr3_nt: TGTGCCAGCAGCCTGGGACTAGCGGGAGGATTAGACACAGATACGCAGTATTTT; cdr3_aa: CASSLGLAGGLDTDTQYF
d_call: TRBD2; v_call: TRBV11-2; clone_size: -; j_call: TRBJ2-1; cdr3_nt: TGTGCCAGCAGCTTTCTTAGCGGGAGTCGGGATGAGCAGTTCTTC; cdr3_aa: CASSFLSGSRDEQFF
d_call: TRBD1; v_call: TRBV5-1; clone_size: many; j_call: TRBJ1-1; cdr3_nt: TGCGCCAGCAGCCGGGACAGGGTAGAAGCTTTCTTT; cdr3_aa: CASSRDRVEAFF
d_call: -; v_call: TRBV20-1; clone_size: -; j_call: TRBJ1-5; cdr3_nt: TGCAGTGCTAGCCCCCGGGGACACTATAGCAATCAGCCCCAGCATTTT; cdr3_aa: CSASPRGHYSNQPQHF